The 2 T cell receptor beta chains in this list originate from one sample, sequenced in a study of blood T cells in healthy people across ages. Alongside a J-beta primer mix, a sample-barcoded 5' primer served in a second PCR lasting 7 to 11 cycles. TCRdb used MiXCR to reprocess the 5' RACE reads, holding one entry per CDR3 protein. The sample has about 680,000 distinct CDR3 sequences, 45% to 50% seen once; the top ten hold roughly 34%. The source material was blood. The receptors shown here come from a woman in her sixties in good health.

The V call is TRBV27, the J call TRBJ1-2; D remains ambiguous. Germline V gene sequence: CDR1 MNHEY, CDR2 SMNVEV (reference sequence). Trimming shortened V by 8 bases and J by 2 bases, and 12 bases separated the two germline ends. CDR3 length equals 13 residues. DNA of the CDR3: TGTGCCAGCGCCCCTACCGCCAACTATGGCTACACCTTC. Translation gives CASAPTANYGYTF.

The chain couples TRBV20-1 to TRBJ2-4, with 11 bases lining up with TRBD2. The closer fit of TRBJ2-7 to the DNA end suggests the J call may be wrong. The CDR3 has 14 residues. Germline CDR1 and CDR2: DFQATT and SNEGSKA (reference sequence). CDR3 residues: CSATRLAGFYEQYF. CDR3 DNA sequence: TGCAGTGCTACCCGACTAGCGGGATTCTACGAGCAGTACTTC.